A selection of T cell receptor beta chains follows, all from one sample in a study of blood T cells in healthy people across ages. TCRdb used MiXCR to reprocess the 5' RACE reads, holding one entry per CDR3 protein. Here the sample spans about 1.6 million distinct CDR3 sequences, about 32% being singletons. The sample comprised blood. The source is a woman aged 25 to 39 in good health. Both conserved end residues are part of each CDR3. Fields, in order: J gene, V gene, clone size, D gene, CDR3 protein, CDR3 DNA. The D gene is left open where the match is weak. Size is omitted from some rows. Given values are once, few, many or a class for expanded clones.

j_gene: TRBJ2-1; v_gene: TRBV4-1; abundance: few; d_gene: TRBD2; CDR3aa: CASSRTGTSNQEQFF; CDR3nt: TGCGCCAGCAGCCGGACCGGGACTAGCAATCAGGAGCAGTTCTTC
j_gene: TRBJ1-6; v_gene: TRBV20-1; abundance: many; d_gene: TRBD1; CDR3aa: CSARDGTDNSPLHF; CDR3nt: TGCAGTGCTAGAGATGGGACAGACAATTCACCCCTCCACTTT
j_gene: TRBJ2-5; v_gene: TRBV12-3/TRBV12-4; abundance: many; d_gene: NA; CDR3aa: CASSLAPGIQETQYF; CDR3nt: TGTGCCAGCAGTTTAGCGCCTGGGATCCAAGAGACCCAGTACTTC
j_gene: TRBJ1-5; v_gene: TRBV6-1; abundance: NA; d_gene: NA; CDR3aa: CASSFPGPAPQHF; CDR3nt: TGTGCCAGCAGTTTCCCGGGACCCGCGCCCCAGCATTTT
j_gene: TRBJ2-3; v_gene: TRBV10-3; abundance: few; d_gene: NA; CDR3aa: CAISESNGLGDTQYF; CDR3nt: TGTGCCATCAGTGAGTCGAATGGGTTAGGAGATACGCAGTATTTT
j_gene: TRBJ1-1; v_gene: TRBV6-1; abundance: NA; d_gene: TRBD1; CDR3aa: CASGGTGRLAFF; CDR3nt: TGTGCCAGCGGAGGGACAGGCCGATTAGCTTTCTTT
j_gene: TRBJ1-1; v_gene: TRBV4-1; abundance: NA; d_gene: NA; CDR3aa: CASSQPIPSGWGEAFF; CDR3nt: TGCGCCAGCAGCCAACCAATCCCCAGTGGCTGGGGGGAAGCTTTCTTT
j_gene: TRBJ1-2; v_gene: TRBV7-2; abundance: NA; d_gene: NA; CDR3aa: CASRPRGYGYTF; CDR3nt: TGTGCCAGCAGGCCTCGCGGCTATGGCTACACCTTC
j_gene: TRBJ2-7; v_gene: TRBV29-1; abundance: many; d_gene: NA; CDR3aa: CSVLLGQLGYEQYF; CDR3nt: TGCAGCGTGCTACTTGGACAGTTAGGGTACGAGCAGTACTTC
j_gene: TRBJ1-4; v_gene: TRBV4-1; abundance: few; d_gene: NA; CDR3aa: CASSQGQLSTNEKLFF; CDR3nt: TGCGCCAGCAGCCAAGGCCAGCTTTCAACTAATGAAAAACTGTTTTTT
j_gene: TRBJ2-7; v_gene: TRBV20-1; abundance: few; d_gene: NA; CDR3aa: CSARDGRLTGTSYEQYF; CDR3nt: TGCAGTGCTAGGGACGGACGGCTAACGGGCACTTCCTACGAGCAGTACTTC
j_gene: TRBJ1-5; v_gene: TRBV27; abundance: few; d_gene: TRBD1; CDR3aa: CASSPWTGGYQPQHF; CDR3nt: TGTGCCAGCAGTCCTTGGACAGGGGGCTATCAGCCCCAGCATTTT
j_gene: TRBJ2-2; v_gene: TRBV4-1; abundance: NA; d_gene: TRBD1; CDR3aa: CTSSQPHRGRGERFF; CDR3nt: TGCACCAGCAGCCAGCCTCACAGGGGCCGAGGGGAGCGGTTTTTT
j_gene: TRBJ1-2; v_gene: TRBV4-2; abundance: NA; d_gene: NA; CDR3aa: CASSQERSRGGGGYTF; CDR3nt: TGTGCCAGCAGCCAAGAAAGGAGCCGGGGAGGTGGTGGCTACACCTTC
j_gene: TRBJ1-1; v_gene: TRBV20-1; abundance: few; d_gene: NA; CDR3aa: CSIWGSTEAFF; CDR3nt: TGCAGTATTTGGGGGTCCACTGAAGCTTTCTTT
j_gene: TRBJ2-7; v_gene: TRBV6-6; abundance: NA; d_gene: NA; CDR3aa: CATKGRLDYEQYF; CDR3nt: TGTGCTACCAAGGGCAGATTAGACTACGAGCAGTACTTC
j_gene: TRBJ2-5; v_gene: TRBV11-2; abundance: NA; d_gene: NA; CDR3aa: CASSTARETQCF; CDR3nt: TGTGCCAGCAGCACGGCGAGGGAGACCCAGTGCTTC
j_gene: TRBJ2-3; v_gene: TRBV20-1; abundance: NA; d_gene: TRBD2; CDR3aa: CSAKVRVGGGYADTQYF; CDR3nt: TGCAGTGCTAAGGTCCGGGTAGGCGGGGGATACGCAGATACGCAGTATTTT
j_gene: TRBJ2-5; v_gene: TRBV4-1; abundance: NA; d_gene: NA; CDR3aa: CASSQDVLETQYF; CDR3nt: TGCGCCAGCAGCCAAGACGTCCTGGAGACCCAGTACTTC
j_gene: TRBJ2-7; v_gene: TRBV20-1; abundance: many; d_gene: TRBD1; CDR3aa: CSARPGTGLYEQYF; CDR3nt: TGCAGTGCTAGGCCGGGGACAGGCCTCTACGAGCAGTACTTC
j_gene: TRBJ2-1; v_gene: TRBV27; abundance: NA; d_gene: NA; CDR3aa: CASSSPTGSNEQFF; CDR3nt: TGTGCCAGCAGTTCCCCGACTGGGTCTAATGAGCAGTTCTTC
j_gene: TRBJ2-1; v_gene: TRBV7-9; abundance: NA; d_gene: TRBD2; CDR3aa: CASSLAQGGDEQFF; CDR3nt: TGTGCCAGCAGCTTAGCTCAGGGAGGGGATGAGCAGTTCTTC
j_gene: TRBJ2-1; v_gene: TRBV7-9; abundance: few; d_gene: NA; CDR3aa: CASSGLEGARFF; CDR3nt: TGTGCCAGCAGCGGCCTCGAGGGTGCGAGGTTCTTC
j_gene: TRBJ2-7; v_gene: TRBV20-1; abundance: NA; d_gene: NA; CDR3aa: CSARGSNRGTDEQYF; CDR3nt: TGCAGTGCTAGAGGGAGTAACCGCGGCACTGACGAGCAGTACTTC
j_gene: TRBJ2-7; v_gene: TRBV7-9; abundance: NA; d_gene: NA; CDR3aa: CASSSPDSYEQYF; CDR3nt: TGTGCCAGCAGCTCGCCCGACTCCTACGAGCAGTACTTC
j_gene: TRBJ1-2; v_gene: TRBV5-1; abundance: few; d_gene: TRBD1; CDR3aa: CASSLEYGQGWGYTF; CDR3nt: TGCGCCAGCAGCTTGGAATACGGACAGGGCTGGGGCTACACCTTC
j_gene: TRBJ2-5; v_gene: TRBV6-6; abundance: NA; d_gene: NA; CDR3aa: CACSSGGFFSQYF; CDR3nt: TGTGCCTGCTCGTCCGGGGGTTTTTTCTCCCAGTACTTC
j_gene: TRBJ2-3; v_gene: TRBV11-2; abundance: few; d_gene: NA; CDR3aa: CASSPVGHPTDTQYF; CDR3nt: TGTGCCAGCAGCCCGGTAGGACATCCCACAGATACGCAGTATTTT
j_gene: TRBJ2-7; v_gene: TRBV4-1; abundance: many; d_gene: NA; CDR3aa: CASSQDQGPYEQYF; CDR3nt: TGCGCCAGCAGCCAAGATCAAGGGCCCTACGAGCAGTACTTC
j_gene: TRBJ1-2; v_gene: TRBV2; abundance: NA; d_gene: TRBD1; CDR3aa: CVSSPTRTGGYGYTF; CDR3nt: TGTGTCAGCAGCCCTACCCGGACAGGGGGCTATGGCTACACCTTC
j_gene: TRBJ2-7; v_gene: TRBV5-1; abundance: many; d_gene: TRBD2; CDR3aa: CASSLGLAGASSYEQYF; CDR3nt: TGCGCCAGCAGCTTGGGGCTAGCGGGTGCGAGCTCCTACGAGCAGTACTTC
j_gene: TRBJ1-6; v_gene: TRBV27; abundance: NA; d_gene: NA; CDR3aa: CASSLSPYTPSGLPLHF; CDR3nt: TGTGCCAGCAGTTTATCTCCTTACACTCCCTCGGGGTTGCCCCTCCACTTT
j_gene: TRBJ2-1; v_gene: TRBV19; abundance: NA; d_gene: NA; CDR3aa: CASSRFVDSYNERFF; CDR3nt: TGTGCCAGTAGTAGGTTTGTGGACTCCTACAATGAGCGGTTCTTC
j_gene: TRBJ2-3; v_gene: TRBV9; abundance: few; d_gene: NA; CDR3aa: CASSVLGGGDTQYF; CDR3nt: TGTGCCAGCAGCGTATTAGGCGGCGGAGATACGCAGTATTTT
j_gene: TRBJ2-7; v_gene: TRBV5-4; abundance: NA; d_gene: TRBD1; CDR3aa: CASSFGGQAEQYF; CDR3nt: TGTGCCAGCAGCTTTGGGGGACAGGCCGAGCAGTACTTC
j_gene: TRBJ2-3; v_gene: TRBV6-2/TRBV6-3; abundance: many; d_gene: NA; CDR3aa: CASSPNRKGITQYF; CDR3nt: TGTGCCAGCAGTCCTAACCGGAAGGGCATAACGCAGTATTTT
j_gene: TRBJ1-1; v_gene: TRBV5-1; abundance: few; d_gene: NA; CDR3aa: CASSLFPSTGTEAFF; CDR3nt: TGCGCCAGCAGCTTATTTCCCAGCACGGGCACTGAAGCTTTCTTT
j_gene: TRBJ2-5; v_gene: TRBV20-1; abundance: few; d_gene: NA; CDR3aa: CSARDNFGQETQYF; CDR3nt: TGCAGTGCTAGAGATAACTTTGGCCAGGAGACCCAGTACTTC
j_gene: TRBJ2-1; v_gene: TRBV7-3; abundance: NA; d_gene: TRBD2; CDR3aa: CASSPGLAGGTEQFF; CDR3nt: TGTGCCAGCAGCCCAGGACTAGCGGGGGGAACTGAGCAGTTCTTC
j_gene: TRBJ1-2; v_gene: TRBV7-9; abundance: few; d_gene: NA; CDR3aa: CASSYAAAPNYGYTF; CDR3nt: TGTGCCAGCAGCTACGCAGCGGCTCCGAACTATGGCTACACCTTC
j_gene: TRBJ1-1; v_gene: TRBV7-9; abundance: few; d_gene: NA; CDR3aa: CASSLASGGRDTEAFF; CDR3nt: TGTGCCAGCAGCTTAGCGTCCGGGGGCAGGGACACTGAAGCTTTCTTT
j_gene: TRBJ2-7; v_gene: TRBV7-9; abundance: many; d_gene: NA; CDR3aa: CASSGIYEQYF; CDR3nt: TGTGCCAGCAGTGGCATTTACGAGCAGTACTTC
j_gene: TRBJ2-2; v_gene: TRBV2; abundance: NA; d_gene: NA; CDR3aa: CASVGVSGTGELFF; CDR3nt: TGTGCCAGCGTCGGGGTCTCGGGCACCGGAGAGCTGTTTTTT
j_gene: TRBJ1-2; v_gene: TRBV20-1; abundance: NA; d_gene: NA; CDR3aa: CSALWTQTYGYTF; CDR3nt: TGCAGTGCTCTGTGGACGCAAACCTATGGCTACACCTTC
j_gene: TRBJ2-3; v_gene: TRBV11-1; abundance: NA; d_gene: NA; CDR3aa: CASSLGASGPRNTQYF; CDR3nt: TGTGCCAGCAGCTTAGGGGCCAGCGGCCCCCGCAATACGCAGTATTTT
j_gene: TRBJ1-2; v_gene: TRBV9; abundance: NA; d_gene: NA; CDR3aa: CASSAPLEGYTF; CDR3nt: TGTGCCAGCAGCGCCCCCCTGGAGGGCTACACCTTC
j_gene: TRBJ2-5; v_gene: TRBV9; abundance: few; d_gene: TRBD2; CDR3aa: CASSAGTSGSQETQYF; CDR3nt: TGTGCCAGCAGCGCCGGGACTAGCGGGTCTCAAGAGACCCAGTACTTC
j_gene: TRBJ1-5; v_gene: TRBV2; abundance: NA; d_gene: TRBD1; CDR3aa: CASSEALGTVGNQPQHF; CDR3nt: TGTGCCAGCAGTGAAGCACTAGGGACAGTCGGCAATCAGCCCCAGCATTTT
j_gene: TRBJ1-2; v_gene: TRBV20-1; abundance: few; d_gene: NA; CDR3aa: CSARGGRTFYGYTF; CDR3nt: TGCAGTGCTAGAGGTGGCAGGACCTTCTATGGCTACACCTTC
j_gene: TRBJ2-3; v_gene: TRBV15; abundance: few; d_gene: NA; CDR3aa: CATSSAPGPDTDTQYF; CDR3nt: TGTGCCACCAGCAGTGCCCCGGGACCTGACACAGATACGCAGTATTTT
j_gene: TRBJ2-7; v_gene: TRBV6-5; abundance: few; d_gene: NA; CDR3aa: CASSMGLISYEQYF; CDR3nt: TGTGCCAGCAGTATGGGGTTGATTTCCTACGAGCAGTACTTC